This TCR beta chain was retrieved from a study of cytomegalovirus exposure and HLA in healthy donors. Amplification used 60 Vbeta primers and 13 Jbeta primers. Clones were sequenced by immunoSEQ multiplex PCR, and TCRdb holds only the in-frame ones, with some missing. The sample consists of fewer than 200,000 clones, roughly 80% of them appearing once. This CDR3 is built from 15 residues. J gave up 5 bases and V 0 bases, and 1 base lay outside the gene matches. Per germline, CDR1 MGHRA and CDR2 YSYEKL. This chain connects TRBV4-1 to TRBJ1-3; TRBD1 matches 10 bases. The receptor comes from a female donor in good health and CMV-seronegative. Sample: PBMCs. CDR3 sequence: CASSQEGQGRNTIYF. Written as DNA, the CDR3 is TGCGCCAGCAGCCAAGAGGGACAGGGGAGAAACACCATATATTTT.